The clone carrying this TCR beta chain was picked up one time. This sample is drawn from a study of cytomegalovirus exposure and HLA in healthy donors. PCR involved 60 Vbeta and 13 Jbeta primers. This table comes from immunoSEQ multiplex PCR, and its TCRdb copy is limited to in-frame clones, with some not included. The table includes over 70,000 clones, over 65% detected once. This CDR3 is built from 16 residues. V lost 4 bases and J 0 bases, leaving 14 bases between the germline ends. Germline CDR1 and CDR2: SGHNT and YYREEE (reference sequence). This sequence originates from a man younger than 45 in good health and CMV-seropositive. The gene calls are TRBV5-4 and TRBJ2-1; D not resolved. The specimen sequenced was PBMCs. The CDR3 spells CASSIVSWSSYNEQFF. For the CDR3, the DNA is TGTGCCAGCAGCATTGTTTCCTGGAGCTCCTACAATGAGCAGTTCTTC. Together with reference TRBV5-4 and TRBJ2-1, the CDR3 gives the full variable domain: ETGVTQSPTHLIKTRGQQVTLRCSSQSGHNTVSWYQQALGQGPQFIFQYYREEENGRGNFPPRFSGLQFPNYSSELNVNALELDDSALYLCASSIVSWSSYNEQFFGPGTRLTVL.